This TCR beta chain was sequenced during a study of post-analysis software for immune sequencing data. Study-level findings and limits: Controls significantly exceeded multiple sclerosis patients in normalized Chao1 diversity.

As concerns this clonotype: No antigen is known for it. A much larger clone lies one base from this, so it may be a read error.

TCR beta libraries were prepared from cDNA with unique molecular identifiers. TCRdb reprocessed the PCR reads via MiXCR and lists one record per CDR3 protein. The sample has hundreds of thousands of distinct CDR3 sequences, 25% to 30% seen once. Sequences were obtained from blood. The source is a girl between 5 and 17 years old with multiple sclerosis.

The CDR3 DNA is TGTGCCAGCAGCCATGAGGGCACAGCCTACGAGCAGTACTTC. Translated, it gives CASSHEGTAYEQYF. This chain uses TRBV4-2 with TRBJ2-7; maybe TRBD2 (5 bases). This CDR3 is 14 amino acids long. Trimming removed 3 bases from V and 2 bases from J, with 11 bases in between. The V gene's germline CDR1 is LGHNA and CDR2 YNFKEQ.